This T cell receptor (beta chain) was recorded in a study of identical twins. Note on this clonotype: As yet, its antigen is unknown.

Template switching created a universal primer site, and the cDNA included unique molecular identifiers. Via MiXCR, TCRdb re-called the 5' RACE reads, giving one row per CDR3 protein. In the table there are 700,000 to 950,000 distinct CDR3 sequences, 12% of which are singletons. Only healthy Caucasians were enrolled as donors. Findings and limits, study-wide: Insertions ran lower in abundant cord blood beta clonotypes, though not in memory repertoires.

These data also featured in a second study, about yellow fever vaccine responses in identical twins.

The receptor comes from a woman aged 18-29 years in good health. Sample: PBMCs.

CDR3 DNA sequence: TGTGCCAGCAGTTACTCGTTCCCAGATACGCAGTATTTT. It specifies CASSYSFPDTQYF. The V call is TRBV6-6, the J call TRBJ2-3; D remains ambiguous. In germline, CDR1 is MNHNY, CDR2 SVGAGI (reference sequence). This CDR3 is built from 13 residues. Trimming took off 0 bases at V and 4 bases at J, with 5 bases between the two ends.